Sequencing of this TCR beta chain was carried out in a study of Ad26.COV2.S vaccination and SARS-CoV-2 variants. Study at large: As a participant in COV1001, the donor was in the Ad26.COV2.S trial arm.

Produced via immunoSEQ multiplex PCR; TCRdb's table is partial and in-frame only. The sample carries 300,000 to 400,000 clones, under 90% recorded once. This clone was seen more than once but under ten times. The antigen is undetermined. Study outcomes and limitations: Whether participants received vaccine or placebo, their non-spike TCR breadth was similar. The breadth of spike-specific CD8+ and CD4+ T cell responses after vaccination was reportedly substantial.

Specified treatment: about 20 received Ad26.COV2.S at low or high dose, single or two shots; about 5 received placebo; per-sample allocation not given. At day 63 after the first vaccine or placebo injection, samples were drawn. V lost 5 bases to trimming and J lost 7 bases; unmatched junction nucleotides: 11. The germline gives CDR1 MNHEY, CDR2 SVGAGI. This CDR3 has 15 residues. The J gene is TRBJ2-7, the V gene TRBV6-5; 10 bases align to TRBD2. This receptor was obtained from a person aged 18 to 59 who received the Ad26.COV2.S COVID-19 vaccine or a placebo. Source: peripheral blood, taken in a trial of Ad26.COV2.S vaccine versus placebo. The CDR3 sequence is CASSTPGLADFEQYV. The CDR3 bases are TGTGCCAGCAGTACCCCCGGACTAGCGGATTTTGAGCAGTACGTC.